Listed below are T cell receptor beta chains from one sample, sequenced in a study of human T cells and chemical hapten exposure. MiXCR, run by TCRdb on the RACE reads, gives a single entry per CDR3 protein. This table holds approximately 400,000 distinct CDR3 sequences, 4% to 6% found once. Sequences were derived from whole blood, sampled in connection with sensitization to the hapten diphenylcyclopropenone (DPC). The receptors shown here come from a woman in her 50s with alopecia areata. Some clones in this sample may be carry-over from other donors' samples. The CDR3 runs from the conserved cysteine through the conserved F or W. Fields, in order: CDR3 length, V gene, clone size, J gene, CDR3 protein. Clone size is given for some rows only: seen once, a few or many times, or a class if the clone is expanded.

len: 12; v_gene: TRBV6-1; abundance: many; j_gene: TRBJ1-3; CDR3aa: CASSAEGYTIYF
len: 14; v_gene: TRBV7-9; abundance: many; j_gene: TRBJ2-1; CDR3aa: CASSLKGTSNEQFF
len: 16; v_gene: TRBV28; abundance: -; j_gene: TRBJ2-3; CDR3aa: CASRLRGQALTDTQYF
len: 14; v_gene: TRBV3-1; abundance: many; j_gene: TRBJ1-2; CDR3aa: CASSPGWGNYGYTF
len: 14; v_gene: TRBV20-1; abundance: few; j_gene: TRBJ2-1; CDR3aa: CSAYSGGAYNEQFF
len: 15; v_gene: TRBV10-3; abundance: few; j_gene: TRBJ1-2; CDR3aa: CAISEVQGLNYGYTF
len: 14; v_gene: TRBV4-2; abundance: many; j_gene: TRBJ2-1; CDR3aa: CASSQDTGVGIQFF
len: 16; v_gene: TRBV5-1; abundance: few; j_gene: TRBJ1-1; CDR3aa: CASSPGTGKMNTEAFF
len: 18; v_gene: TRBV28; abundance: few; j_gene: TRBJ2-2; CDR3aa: CASSFVPSVLGNTGELFF
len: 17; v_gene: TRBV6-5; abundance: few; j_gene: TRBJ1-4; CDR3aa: CASSLTGQGHVGEKLFF